This TCR beta chain was recovered during a study of blood T cell repertoires in COVID-19. The table came from immunoSEQ multiplex PCR; TCRdb's copy has only in-frame clones and leaves some out. Among more than 300,000 clones listed, 85% to 95% were seen once. Germline assignment: CDR1 LGHNA and CDR2 YSLEER. V was pared by 0 bases and J by 0 bases, with 9 bases between. The CDR3 has 17 residues. Exposed participants came across a COVID-19 case within 2 weeks before study entry. This chain joins TRBV4-3 and TRBJ1-6; D remains unclear. This clonotype was obtained from a woman under 40 who had been exposed to COVID-19. What was sequenced was PBMCs or T cells enriched from blood (not recorded which). CDR3 sequence: CASSQDRLSSYNSPLHF. CDR3 DNA: TGCGCCAGCAGCCAAGATCGTCTGAGCTCCTATAATTCACCCCTCCACTTT.